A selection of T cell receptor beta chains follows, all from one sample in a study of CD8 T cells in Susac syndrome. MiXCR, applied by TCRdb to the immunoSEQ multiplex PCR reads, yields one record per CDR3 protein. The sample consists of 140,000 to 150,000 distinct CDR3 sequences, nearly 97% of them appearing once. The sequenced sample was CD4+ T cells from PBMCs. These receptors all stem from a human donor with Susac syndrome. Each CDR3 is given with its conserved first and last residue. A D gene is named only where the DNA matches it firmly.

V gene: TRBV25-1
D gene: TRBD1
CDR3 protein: CASSVQGGNTEAFF

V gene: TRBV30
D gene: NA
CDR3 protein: CAWGTGGEKLFF

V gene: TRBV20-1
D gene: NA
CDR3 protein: CSAIIPGRKQNEQFF

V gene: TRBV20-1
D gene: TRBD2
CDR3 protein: CSALGPSGRENEQFF

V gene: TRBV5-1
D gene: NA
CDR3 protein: CASQGHSNTGELFF

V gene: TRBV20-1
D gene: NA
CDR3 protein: CSAWRSQDTQYF

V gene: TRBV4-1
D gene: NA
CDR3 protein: CASSQEGAGSTIYF

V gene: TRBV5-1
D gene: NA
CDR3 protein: CASRLRDNTEAFF

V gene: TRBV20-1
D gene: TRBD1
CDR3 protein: CSAGDRGNYGYTF

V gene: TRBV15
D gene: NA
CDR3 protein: CATSRDLQGGNSPLHF

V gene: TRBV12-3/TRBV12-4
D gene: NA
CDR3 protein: CASSHVGAAPVDEQFF

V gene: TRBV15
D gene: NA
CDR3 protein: CATSRTGTVISYNEQFF